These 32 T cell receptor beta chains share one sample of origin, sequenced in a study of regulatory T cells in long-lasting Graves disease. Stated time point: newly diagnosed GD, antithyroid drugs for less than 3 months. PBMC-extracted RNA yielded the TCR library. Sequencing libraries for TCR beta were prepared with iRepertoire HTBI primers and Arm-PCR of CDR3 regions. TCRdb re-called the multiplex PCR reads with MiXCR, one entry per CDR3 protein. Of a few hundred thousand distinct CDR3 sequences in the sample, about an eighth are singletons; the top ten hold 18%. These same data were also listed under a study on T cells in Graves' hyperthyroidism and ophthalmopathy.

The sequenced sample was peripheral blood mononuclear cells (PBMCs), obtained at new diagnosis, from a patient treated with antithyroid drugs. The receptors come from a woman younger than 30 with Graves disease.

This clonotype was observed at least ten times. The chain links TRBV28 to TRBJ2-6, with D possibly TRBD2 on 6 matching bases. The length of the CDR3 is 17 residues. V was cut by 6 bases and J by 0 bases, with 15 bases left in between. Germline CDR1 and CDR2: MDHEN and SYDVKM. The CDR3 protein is CASREVAAYSGANVLTF. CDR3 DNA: TGTGCCAGCAGGGAGGTAGCGGCCTACTCTGGGGCCAACGTCCTGACTTTC.

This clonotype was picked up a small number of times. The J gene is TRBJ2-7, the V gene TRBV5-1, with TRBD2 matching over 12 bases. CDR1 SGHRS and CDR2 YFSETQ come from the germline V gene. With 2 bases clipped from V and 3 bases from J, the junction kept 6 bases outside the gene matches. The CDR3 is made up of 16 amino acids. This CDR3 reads CASSFGWTSGIYEQYF. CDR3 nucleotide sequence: TGCGCCAGCAGCTTCGGGTGGACTAGCGGGATCTACGAGCAGTACTTC.

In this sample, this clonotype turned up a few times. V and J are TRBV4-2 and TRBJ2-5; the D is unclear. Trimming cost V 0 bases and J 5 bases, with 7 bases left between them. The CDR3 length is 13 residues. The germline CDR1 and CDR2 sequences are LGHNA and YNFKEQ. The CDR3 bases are TGTGCCAGCAGCCAAGAAAAAGATGAGACCCAGTACTTC. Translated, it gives CASSQEKDETQYF.

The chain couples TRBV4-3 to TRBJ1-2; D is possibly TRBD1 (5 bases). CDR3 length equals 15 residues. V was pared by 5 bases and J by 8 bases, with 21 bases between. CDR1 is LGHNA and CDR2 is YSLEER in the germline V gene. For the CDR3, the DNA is TGCGCCAGCAGCTTCGGTCGGGGCCTCCTCGGCGGCTACACCTTC. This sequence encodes CASSFGRGLLGGYTF.

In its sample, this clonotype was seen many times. In DNA, the CDR3 is TGTGCCAGCAGTGAAGCGGGGACCGCAGATACGCAGTATTTT. It is translated as CASSEAGTADTQYF. The rearrangement links TRBV2 to TRBJ2-3; tentatively, D is TRBD1 or TRBD2 (5 bases each). CDR1 SNHLY and CDR2 FYNNEI come from the germline V gene. The CDR3 spans 14 residues. V shed 0 bases and J shed 4 bases, with 8 bases lying between them. The whole variable domain, filled in from reference TRBV2 and TRBJ2-3, reads EPEVTQTPSHQVTQMGQEVILRCVPISNHLYFYWYRQILGQKVEFLVSFYNNEISEKSEIFDDQFSVERPDGSNFTLKIRSTKLEDSAMYFCASSEAGTADTQYFGPGTRLTVL.

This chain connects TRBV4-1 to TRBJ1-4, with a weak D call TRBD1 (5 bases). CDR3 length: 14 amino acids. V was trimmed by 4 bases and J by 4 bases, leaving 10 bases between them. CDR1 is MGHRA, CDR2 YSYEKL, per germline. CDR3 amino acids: CASSPGPSNEKLFF. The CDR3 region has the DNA TGCGCCAGCAGCCCGGGACCGAGTAATGAAAAACTGTTTTTT.

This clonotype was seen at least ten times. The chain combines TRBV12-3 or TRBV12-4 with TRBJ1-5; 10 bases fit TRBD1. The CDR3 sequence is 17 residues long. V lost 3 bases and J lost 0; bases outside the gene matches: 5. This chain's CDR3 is CASSFRGDRGSNQPQHF. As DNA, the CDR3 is TGTGCCAGCAGTTTTAGGGGGGACAGGGGTAGCAATCAGCCCCAGCATTTT.

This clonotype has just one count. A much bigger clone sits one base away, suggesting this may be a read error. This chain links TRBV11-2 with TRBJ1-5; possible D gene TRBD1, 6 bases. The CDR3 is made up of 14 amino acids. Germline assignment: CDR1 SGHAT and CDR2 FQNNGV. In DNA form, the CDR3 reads TGTGCCAACAGCTACCGACAGGATAATCAGCCCCAGCATTTT. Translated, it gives CANSYRQDNQPQHF.

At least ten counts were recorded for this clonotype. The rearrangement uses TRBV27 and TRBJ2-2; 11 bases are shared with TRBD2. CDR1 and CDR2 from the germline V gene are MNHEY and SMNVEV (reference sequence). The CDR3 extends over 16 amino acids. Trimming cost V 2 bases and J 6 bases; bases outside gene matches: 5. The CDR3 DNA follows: TGTGCCAGCAGTTTAACTAGCGGGAGTTTATCCGGGGAGCTGTTTTTT. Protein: CASSLTSGSLSGELFF.

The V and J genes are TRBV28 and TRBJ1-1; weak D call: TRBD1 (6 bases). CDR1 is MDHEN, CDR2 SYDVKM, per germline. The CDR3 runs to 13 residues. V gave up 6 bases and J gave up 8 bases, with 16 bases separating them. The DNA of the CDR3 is TGTGCCAGCAGCCGTGGGACATCTTTAGAAGCTTTCTTT. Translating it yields CASSRGTSLEAFF.

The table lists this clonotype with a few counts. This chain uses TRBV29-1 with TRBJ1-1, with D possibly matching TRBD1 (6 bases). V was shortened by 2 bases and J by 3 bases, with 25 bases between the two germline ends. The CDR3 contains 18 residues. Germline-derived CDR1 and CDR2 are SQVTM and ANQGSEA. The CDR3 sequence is CSVESEWLGGRGYTEAFF. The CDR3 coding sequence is TGCAGCGTTGAATCGGAATGGCTCGGGGGGCGCGGGTACACTGAAGCTTTCTTT.

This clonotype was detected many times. The CDR3 loop reads CASSQGHSGNTIYF. The CDR3 nucleotides read TGTGCCAGCAGCCAAGGACACTCTGGAAACACCATATATTTT. The chain is built from TRBV3-2 and TRBJ1-3. TRBV3-2 is a documented pseudogene. The CDR3 loop spans 14 amino acids.

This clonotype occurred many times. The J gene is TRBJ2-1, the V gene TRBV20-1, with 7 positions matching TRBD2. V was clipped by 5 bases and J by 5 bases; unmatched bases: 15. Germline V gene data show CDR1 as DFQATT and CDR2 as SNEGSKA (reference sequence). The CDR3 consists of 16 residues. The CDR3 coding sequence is TGCAGTGCTGGAATGTCGGGACTACAGGTGAACAATGAGCAGTTCTTC. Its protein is CSAGMSGLQVNNEQFF.

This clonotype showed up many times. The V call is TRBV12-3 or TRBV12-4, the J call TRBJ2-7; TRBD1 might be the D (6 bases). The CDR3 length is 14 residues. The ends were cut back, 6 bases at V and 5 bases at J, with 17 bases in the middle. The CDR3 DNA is TGTGCCAGCAGCTCGAAGGGGGAGACAGACGAGCAGTACTTC. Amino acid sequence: CASSSKGETDEQYF.

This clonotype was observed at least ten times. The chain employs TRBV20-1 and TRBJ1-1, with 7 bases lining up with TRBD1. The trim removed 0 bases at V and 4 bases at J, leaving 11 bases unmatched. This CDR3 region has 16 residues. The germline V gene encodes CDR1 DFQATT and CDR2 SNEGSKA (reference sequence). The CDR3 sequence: CSARDPLDTGATEAFF. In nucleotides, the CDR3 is TGCAGTGCTAGAGATCCCCTCGATACAGGGGCCACTGAAGCTTTCTTT.

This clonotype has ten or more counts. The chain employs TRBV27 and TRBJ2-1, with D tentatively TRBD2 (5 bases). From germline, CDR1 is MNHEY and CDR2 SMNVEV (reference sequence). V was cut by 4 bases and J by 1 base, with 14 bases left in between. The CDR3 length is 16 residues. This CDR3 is CASSYLAYPSYNEQFF. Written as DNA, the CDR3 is TGTGCCAGCAGTTACCTAGCTTACCCTTCCTACAATGAGCAGTTCTTC.

The CDR3 DNA is TGTGCCAGCAGTGAATACCACAGGCCAAATCGCTACAATGAGCAGTTCTTC. Protein: CASSEYHRPNRYNEQFF. V gene TRBV6-1 combines with J gene TRBJ2-1, with D maybe TRBD1 (5 bases). Germline V lookup: CDR1 MNHNS, CDR2 SASEGT. V gave up 2 bases and J gave up 3 bases, with 17 bases separating them. The CDR3 has 17 residues.

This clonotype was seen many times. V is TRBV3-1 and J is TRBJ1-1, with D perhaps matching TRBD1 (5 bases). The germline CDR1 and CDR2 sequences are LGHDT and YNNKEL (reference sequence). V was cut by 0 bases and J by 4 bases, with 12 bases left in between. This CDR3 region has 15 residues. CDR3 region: CASSQDEGWGTEAFF. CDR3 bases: TGTGCCAGCAGCCAAGATGAGGGGTGGGGCACTGAAGCTTTCTTT.

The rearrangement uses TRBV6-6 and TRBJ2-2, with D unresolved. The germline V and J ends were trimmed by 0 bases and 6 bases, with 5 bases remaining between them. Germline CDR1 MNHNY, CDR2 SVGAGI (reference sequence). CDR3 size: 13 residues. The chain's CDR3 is CASSYSRAGELFF. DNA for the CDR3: TGTGCCAGCAGTTACTCGAGAGCCGGGGAGCTGTTTTTT.

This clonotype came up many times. DNA for the CDR3: TGTGCCAGCAGTCTCAGACTAGCGGGGCCCGATGAGCAGTTCTTC. Its translation is CASSLRLAGPDEQFF. The chain joins TRBV6-2 or TRBV6-3 to TRBJ2-1; 11 bases align to TRBD2. Per the germline V gene, CDR1 is MNHEY and CDR2 is SVGEGT. With V trimmed by 5 bases and J by 8 bases, 8 bases remained unmatched. The CDR3 runs to 15 residues.

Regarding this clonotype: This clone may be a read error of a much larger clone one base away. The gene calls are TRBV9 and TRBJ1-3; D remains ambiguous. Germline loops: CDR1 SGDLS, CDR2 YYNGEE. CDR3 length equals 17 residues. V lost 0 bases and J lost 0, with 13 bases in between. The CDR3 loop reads CASSVAEAGYSGNTIYF. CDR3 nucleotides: TGTGCCAGCAGCGTAGCAGAGGCTGGGTACTCTGGAAACACCATATATTTT.

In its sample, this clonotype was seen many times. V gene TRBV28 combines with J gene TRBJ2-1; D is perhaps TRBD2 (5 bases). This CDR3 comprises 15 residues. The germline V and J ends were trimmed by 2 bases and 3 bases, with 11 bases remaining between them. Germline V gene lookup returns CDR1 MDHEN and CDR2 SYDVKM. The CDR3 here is CASSLGPGIYNEQFF. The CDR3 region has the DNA TGTGCCAGCAGTTTAGGTCCGGGAATCTACAATGAGCAGTTCTTC.

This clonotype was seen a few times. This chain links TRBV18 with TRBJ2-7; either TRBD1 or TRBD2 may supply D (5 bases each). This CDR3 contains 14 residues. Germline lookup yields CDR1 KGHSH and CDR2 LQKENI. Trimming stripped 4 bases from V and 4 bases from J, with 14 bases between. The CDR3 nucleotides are TGTGCCAGCTCACTCCCGGGGCCGTTTTACGAGCAGTACTTC. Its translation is CASSLPGPFYEQYF.

The DNA for the CDR3 is TGTGCCAGCAGCGTTGAGCAGGGGGTATACACTGAAGCTTTCTTT. It yields the protein CASSVEQGVYTEAFF. V gene TRBV9 combines with J gene TRBJ1-1; 7 positions match TRBD1. Per the germline V gene, CDR1 is SGDLS and CDR2 is YYNGEE. V was clipped by 2 bases and J by 3 bases; unmatched bases: 7. This CDR3 region has 15 residues.

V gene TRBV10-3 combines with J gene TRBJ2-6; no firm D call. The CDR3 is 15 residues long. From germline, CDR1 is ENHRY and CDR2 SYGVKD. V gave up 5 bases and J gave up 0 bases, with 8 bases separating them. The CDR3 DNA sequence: TGTGCCATCAGTCCTGAGCTCTCTGGGGCCAACGTCCTGACTTTC. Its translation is CAISPELSGANVLTF.

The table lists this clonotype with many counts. The CDR3 DNA is TGTGCCAGCAGCCATAGCGGGAGGGTCACAGATACGCAGTATTTT. This translates into CASSHSGRVTDTQYF. This rearrangement joins TRBV3-1 to TRBJ2-3; 11 nucleotides line up with TRBD2. There are 15 residues in the CDR3. The V gene's germline CDR1 is LGHDT and CDR2 YNNKEL (reference sequence). Trimming cost V 3 bases and J 2 bases; bases outside gene matches: 1.

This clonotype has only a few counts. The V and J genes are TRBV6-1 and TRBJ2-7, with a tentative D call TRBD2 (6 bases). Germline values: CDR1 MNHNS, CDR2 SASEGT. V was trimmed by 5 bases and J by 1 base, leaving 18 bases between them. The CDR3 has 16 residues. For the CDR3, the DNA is TGTGCCAGCAGTCCGTCCTCGGGAGACCCTTCCTACGAGCAGTACTTC. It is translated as CASSPSSGDPSYEQYF.

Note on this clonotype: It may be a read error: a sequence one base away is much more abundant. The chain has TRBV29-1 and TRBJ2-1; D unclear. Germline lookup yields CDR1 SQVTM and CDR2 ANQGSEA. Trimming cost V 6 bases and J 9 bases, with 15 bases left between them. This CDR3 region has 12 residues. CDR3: CSVANGAVEQFF. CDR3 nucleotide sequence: TGCAGCGTAGCGAATGGAGCAGTTGAGCAGTTCTTC.

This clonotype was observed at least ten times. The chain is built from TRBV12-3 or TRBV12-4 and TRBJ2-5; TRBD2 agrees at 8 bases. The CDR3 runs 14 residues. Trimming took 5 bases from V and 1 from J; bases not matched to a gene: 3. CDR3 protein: CASSGAGAQETQYF. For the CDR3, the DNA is TGTGCCAGCAGTGGAGCGGGGGCCCAAGAGACCCAGTACTTC.

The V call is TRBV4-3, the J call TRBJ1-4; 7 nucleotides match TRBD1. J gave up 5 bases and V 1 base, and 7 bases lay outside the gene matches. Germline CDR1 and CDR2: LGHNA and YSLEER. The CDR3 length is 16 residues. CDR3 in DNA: TGCGCCAGCAGCCAAGGGGACAGCTACTTAAATGAAAAACTGTTTTTT. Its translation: CASSQGDSYLNEKLFF.

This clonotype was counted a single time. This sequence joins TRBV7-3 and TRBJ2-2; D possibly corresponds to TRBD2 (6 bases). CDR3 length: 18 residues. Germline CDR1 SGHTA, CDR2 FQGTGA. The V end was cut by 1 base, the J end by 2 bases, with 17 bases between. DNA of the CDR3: TGTGCCAGCAGCTTAATCCCTAGCGAGGGGCTTAACACCGGGGAGCTGTTTTTT. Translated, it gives CASSLIPSEGLNTGELFF.

The CDR3 DNA reads as TGTGCCAGCAGCCCCCTTAGCGGGAGCGAGCAGTACTTC. Amino acids: CASSPLSGSEQYF. The V gene is TRBV13, the J gene TRBJ2-7; 9 bases agree with TRBD2. CDR3 length: 13 residues. The germline gives CDR1 PRHDT, CDR2 FYEKMQ (reference sequence). V was pared by 5 bases and J by 6 bases, with 5 bases of the junction left unmatched. The full variable domain, its missing parts supplied by reference TRBV13 and TRBJ2-7, is AAGVIQSPRHLIKEKRETATLKCYPIPRHDTVYWYQQGPGQDPQFLISFYEKMQSDKGSIPDRFSAQQFSDYHSELNMSSLELGDSALYFCASSPLSGSEQYFGPGTRLTVT.